This T cell receptor beta chain originates from a study of technical replicates of blood from several donors. Some clones are missing from TCRdb's copy, which holds only in-frame ones; the method was immunoSEQ multiplex PCR. The sample lists under 95,000 clones; nearly 97% were seen once. In the case of this clone: Other DNA sequences in the same sample also yield this CDR3.

The specimen was T cells isolated from PBMCs. The clonotype was recovered from a human donor in good health.

This CDR3 reads CASSVDGGAYNEQFF. The CDR3 DNA is TGTGCCAGCAGCGTGGACGGGGGGGCCTACAATGAGCAGTTCTTC. The chain recombines TRBV9 with TRBJ2-1, with 8 bases lining up with TRBD2. Trimming cost V 2 bases and J 2 bases; bases outside gene matches: 3. Germline V gene lookup returns CDR1 SGDLS and CDR2 YYNGEE. This CDR3 contains 15 residues.